This T cell receptor (beta chain) was captured in a study of vaccination and CD4 T cells after COVID-19. The treatment denotes: roughly 10-day PBMC culture with coronavirus spike peptide pools or control peptides (ViraFEST assay). This CDR3 is built from 14 residues. V was shortened by 0 bases and J by 9 bases, with 15 bases between the two germline ends. Germline V CDR1 and CDR2: SGHRS, YFSETQ. With respect to this clonotype: Its antigen is unknown.

The Oncomine TCR Beta short-read assay was what sequenced the DNA obtained from cultured CD4+ T cells. TCRdb reanalysed the PCR reads using MiXCR and keeps one entry per CDR3 protein. The table includes some 18,000 distinct CDR3 sequences, about 50% detected once. This specimen was CD4+ T cells from blood, cultured in vitro, taken before SARS-CoV-2 vaccination. The sequence came from a human donor who had recovered from COVID-19. The V and J genes are TRBV5-1 and TRBJ2-5; either TRBD1 or TRBD2 may supply D (5 bases each). The CDR3 nucleotides read TGCGCCAGCAGCTTGGCCATCGACAGCGGAGCCCAGTACTTC. The encoded protein is CASSLAIDSGAQYF.